This T cell receptor beta chain was retrieved from a study of cytomegalovirus exposure and HLA in healthy donors. Findings and limits, study-wide: It was reported in a later analysis that an Asian-associated ancestry cluster showed fewer N-insertions than the roughly 660-donor mean.

Primers included in the PCR were 60 Vbeta and 13 Jbeta primers. Repertoires were generated with immunoSEQ multiplex PCR, while TCRdb's copy carries only in-frame clones and drops some. The table has around 90,000 clones, 62% seen once. This clone was seen just once. What it recognizes is unknown. CDR1 and CDR2 (germline): DFQATT, SNEGSKA (reference sequence). This CDR3 region has 11 residues. V was clipped by 3 bases and J by 4 bases, with 4 bases between them. The receptor was isolated from a woman in her thirties in good health and CMV-seropositive. Source material: PBMCs. This chain links TRBV20-1 with TRBJ1-5; D not resolved. The CDR3 DNA reads TGCAGTGCTAGCGGTAATCAGCCCCAGCATTTT. It translates to CSASGNQPQHF.